The TCR beta chain described here comes from a study of blood T cell repertoires in COVID-19. Study-wide background: The cDNA or gDNA used as material had been derived from T cells, B-cell-depleted T cells, or PBMCs.

Participants came from about two dozen US areas, aged about 18 to 100 years. Cohorts were assigned according to the clinical history that participants reported. Donors in Cohort 3 counted as recovered after two negative PCRs, clearance, or symptom resolution. This clone has a single count. The V segment lost 6 bases and the J segment 2 bases; nucleotides outside the gene matches: 5. Per the germline V gene, CDR1 is MNHEY and CDR2 is SVGAGI. CDR3 length: 14 amino acids. The repertoire was sequenced with immunoSEQ multiplex PCR; TCRdb's copy has only in-frame clones and lacks some. The sample has some 340,000 clones, roughly four fifths seen once.

Input material: PBMCs or T cells enriched from blood (not recorded which). The sequence was obtained from a woman aged 50 to 60 who had recovered from COVID-19. The chain joins TRBV6-5 to TRBJ2-3; 7 nucleotides agree with TRBD1. CDR3 DNA: TGTGCCAGCAGACGGGACAGCTACACAGATACGCAGTATTTT. Amino acid sequence: CASRRDSYTDTQYF.